This T cell receptor beta chain came from a study of blood T cell repertoires in COVID-19. The data were produced by immunoSEQ multiplex PCR, yet TCRdb's version contains in-frame clones alone and is incomplete. The data show about 390,000 clones, with 85% to 90% seen just once and roughly 9.4% held by the top ten. Participants had their cohort set by participant-reported clinical history. The sequence was obtained from a woman aged 50 to 65 who had recovered from COVID-19. Sequencing was performed on PBMCs or T cells enriched from blood (not recorded which).

CDR3 nucleotide sequence: TGTGCCAGCAGATCCGCCAGGATCCGAGGGGGAGATACGCAGTATTTT. Protein: CASRSARIRGGDTQYF. The chain employs TRBV7-9 and TRBJ2-3; weak D call: TRBD1 (6 bases). This CDR3 is 16 amino acids long. V lost 6 bases and J 5 bases, leaving 21 bases between the germline ends. From germline, CDR1 is SEHNR and CDR2 FQNEAQ (reference sequence).